The source of this TCR beta chain is a study of T cell responses to AZD1222 COVID-19 vaccine. Study-wide points: Mostly white British, mostly female donors; authors suggested clonal diversity may be underestimated. An increase in Spike-specific TCR breadth and depth was observed after two AZD1222 doses.

Trimming stripped 8 bases from V and 3 bases from J, with 13 bases between. The CDR3 extends over 13 amino acids. The germline CDR1 and CDR2 sequences are LNHNV and YYDKDF (reference sequence). A remark on this clone: What it recognizes is unknown.

Assay used: immunoSEQ multiplex PCR; TCRdb lists only in-frame clones, some missing. The repertoire holds 150,000 to 170,000 clones, 90% seen once, with approximately 20% in the top ten. The sequence derives from an adult in good health. The material was peripheral blood, obtained on day 0 of AZD1222 vaccination. The genes are TRBV15 and TRBJ1-2, with D unresolved. The CDR3 bases are TGTGCCACCGGGGTCCCGTGGGACTATGGCTACACCTTC. As protein: CATGVPWDYGYTF.